The present TCR beta chain was sequenced within a study of OX40 agonist ivuxolimab in advanced cancers. Study background: Patients were dosed with the agonistic anti-OX40 (CD134) antibody ivuxolimab. A male proportion of 82.7% was recorded, with mean age approximately 60 years and range about 20 to 85. Among those treated, three patients had partial responses, one with hepatocellular carcinoma and two with cutaneous melanoma.

V lost 0 bases, J lost 8 bases, and 10 bases stayed unmatched. The CDR3 runs to 19 residues. Germline V gene data show CDR1 as MGHRA and CDR2 as YSYEKL. Study outcomes and limitations: On average, CD8+ T cells had more expanded clones than CD4+.

Of note for this clone: Its antigen is unidentified.

Clones were sequenced by immunoSEQ multiplex PCR, and TCRdb holds only the in-frame ones, with some missing. Of 20,000 to 25,000 clones in the sample, 60% to 80% were seen once. The sample here was CD4+ or CD8+ T cells sorted from blood, taken in a trial of the OX40 agonist ivuxolimab. The chain recombines TRBV4-1 with TRBJ2-1; TRBD2 aligns across 16 bases. The sequence derives from an adult with an advanced solid tumor such as melanoma, head and neck, liver or kidney cancer. CDR3 sequence (DNA): TGCGCCAGCAGCCAAGAGGTGGGACTAGCGGGGGGGTATCTAGATGAGCAGTTCTTC. It codes for CASSQEVGLAGGYLDEQFF.